A single sample is the source of the 11 T cell receptor beta chains below, sequenced in a study of blood T cells in healthy people across ages. A J-beta primer mix and a sample-barcoded 5' primer were used in a second PCR of about 6 to 12 cycles. TCRdb itself ran the 5' RACE reads through MiXCR, one entry per CDR3 protein. In the table there are some 700,000 distinct CDR3 sequences, approximately 22% of which are singletons. The sequencing sample was made of blood. The receptors stem from a man in his 70s in good health.

The chain joins TRBV14 to TRBJ2-3; D is unresolved. The germline gives CDR1 SGHDN, CDR2 FVKESK. This CDR3 has 14 residues. V dropped 0 bases and J dropped 5 bases, with 9 bases sitting between them. The CDR3 bases are TGTGCCAGCAGCCAAGACCGCCACGGAGATACGCAGTATTTT. Amino acid sequence: CASSQDRHGDTQYF.

As regards this clonotype: One junction end does not reproduce the germline sequence, and a read error may be involved. This chain links TRBV7-3 with TRBJ1-2, with TRBD1 as a possible D gene (5 bases). The CDR3 has 15 amino acids. Germline V CDR1 and CDR2: SGHTA, FQGTGA. CDR3 in DNA: TGCGCCAGCAGCGAACTTGGGGGGGTTAACTATGGCTACACCTTC. Its protein is CASSELGGVNYGYTF.

In this sample, this clonotype turned up a few times. A read error may account for a junction end that differs from germline. The J gene is TRBJ2-1, the V gene TRBV13; unclear D gene. The CDR3 sequence is 14 residues long. Germline V gives CDR1 PRHDT, CDR2 FYEKMQ (reference sequence). CDR3 region: CAGSLGLELEEQFF. CDR3 coding DNA: TGTGCCGGCAGCTTAGGCCTAGAGTTGGAAGAGCAGTTCTTC.

This clonotype was seen repeatedly, ten times or more. The chain uses TRBV6-5 and TRBJ1-2, with D possibly TRBD1 on 6 matching bases. The V and J ends lost 6 bases and 2 bases respectively, with 13 bases between them. Germline loops: CDR1 MNHEY, CDR2 SVGAGI. This CDR3 comprises 14 residues. The CDR3 region is CASSSFGQNYGYTF. The DNA for the CDR3 is TGTGCCAGCAGCTCTTTTGGACAGAACTATGGCTACACCTTC.

This clonotype was observed a handful of times. The V gene is TRBV4-3, the J gene TRBJ2-3; D not certain. V dropped 1 base and J dropped 5 bases, with 10 bases sitting between them. The CDR3 sequence is 14 residues long. Germline CDR1 LGHNA, CDR2 YSLEER. This CDR3 is CASSQARTKDTQYF. For the CDR3, the DNA is TGCGCCAGCAGCCAAGCGAGGACGAAAGATACGCAGTATTTT.

V is TRBV29-1 and J is TRBJ1-6; D uncertain. The CDR3 totals 13 residues. From germline, CDR1 is SQVTM and CDR2 ANQGSEA. V was shortened by 4 bases and J by 7 bases, with 11 bases between the two germline ends. DNA of the CDR3: TGCAGCGTTGGGGCGGCGTACAATTCACCCCTCCACTTT. It is translated as CSVGAAYNSPLHF.

CDR3 in DNA: TGCGCCAGCAGCCAAGGACAGTACAATGAAAAACTGTTTTTT. It codes for CASSQGQYNEKLFF. This chain links TRBV4-3 with TRBJ1-4, with D tentatively TRBD1 (5 bases). Trimming took off 1 base at V and 5 bases at J, with 8 bases between the two ends. CDR1 is LGHNA, CDR2 YSLEER, per germline. The CDR3 loop spans 14 amino acids.

This clonotype was found many times. V gene TRBV4-1 combines with J gene TRBJ2-3; 7 nucleotides agree with TRBD1. The junction had 1 base not matched to a gene; V was cut back by 0 bases and J by 1 base. This CDR3 region has 15 residues. The germline V gene has CDR1 MGHRA and CDR2 YSYEKL. As DNA, the CDR3 is TGCGCCAGCAGCCAAGAAGGACAGGGCACAGATACGCAGTATTTT. Translation gives CASSQEGQGTDTQYF.

This clonotype showed up many times. The chain is built from TRBV5-1 and TRBJ2-5; 11 bases are a match to TRBD2. Trimming removed 1 base from V and 2 bases from J; junction bases left unmatched: 4. The CDR3 totals 16 residues. Germline loops: CDR1 SGHRS, CDR2 YFSETQ. CDR3 sequence reads: CASSLSIAGGQETQYF. CDR3 sequence (DNA): TGCGCCAGCAGCTTGTCAATAGCGGGGGGGCAAGAGACCCAGTACTTC.

Here the CDR3 reads CAISDGPGSQETQYF. Here the CDR3 DNA reads TGTGCCATCAGTGACGGACCAGGGAGTCAAGAGACCCAGTACTTC. The chain combines TRBV10-3 with TRBJ2-5; D may correspond to TRBD1 or TRBD2 (5 bases each). The length of the CDR3 is 15 residues. Trimming removed 3 bases at V and 2 bases at J, with 13 bases between. CDR1 ENHRY and CDR2 SYGVKD come from the germline V gene.

On this clonotype itself: At one boundary the junction diverges from the germline segment, which might be a read error. The rearrangement links TRBV5-5 to TRBJ1-4, with 8 bases that match TRBD1. The CDR3 is 15 residues long. Germline CDR1 reads SGHKS; CDR2 reads YYEKEE (reference sequence). The CDR3 sequence is CASSLLGQDYRAGTF. The CDR3 DNA is TGTGCCAGCAGCTTGTTGGGACAGGATTATCGGGCTGGGACCTTT.